This T cell receptor beta chain was obtained from a study of neurological immune-mediated disorders. Study observations and caveats: Expanded clones shared no CDR3 amino acid sequences across subjects, suggesting private repertoires in all groups. The highest TCR clonal expansion occurred in HTLV-1-associated myelopathy; multiple sclerosis fell below healthy controls.

Each CDR3 protein gets one entry after TCRdb re-called the 5' RACE reads with MiXCR. The data hold about 84,000 distinct CDR3 sequences, with approximately 4.3% observed a single time. At least ten counts were recorded for this clonotype. Its cognate antigen is unknown. Stated time point: longitudinal time-point 3. This CDR3 has 15 residues. Germline CDR1 reads DFQATT; CDR2 reads SNEGSKA (reference sequence). V was clipped by 1 base and J by 9 bases, with 19 bases between them. The source of this sequence is a woman in her sixties or seventies with multiple sclerosis. The chain employs TRBV20-1 and TRBJ2-4; unclear D gene. Material for sequencing was PBMCs. CDR3 region: CSARVGMGAQIIQYF. DNA of the CDR3: TGCAGTGCTAGAGTGGGGATGGGTGCCCAAATCATTCAGTACTTC.